The clone carrying this T cell receptor beta chain was detected only a few times. Its antigen remains unknown. Expressed TCRB transcripts got sequenced, as all isolated RNA was reverse transcribed. Profiled with immunoSEQ multiplex PCR; TCRdb holds only in-frame clones, not every one. The sample holds under 300,000 clones, more than 11% seen once. CDR1 and CDR2 (germline): MNHNY, SVGAGI (reference sequence). The CDR3 sequence is 14 residues long. Between the trimmed V and J ends, which lost 3 bases and 2 bases, there was a span of 11 bases. CD4+ cells of the naive, central memory, regulatory and stem cell-like memory types were sorted via CD45RO/CCR7/CD25/CD127/CD95/CD27. These data belong to a study of beta chain features in type 1 diabetes. Study results and limitations: Among patients with Type 1 diabetes, TCRB CDR3s were moderately but significantly shorter in every one of the four CD4+ subsets. Cells carrying high TCR expression could end up over-represented when cDNA is sequenced.

The specimen sequenced was naive CD4+ T cells from blood. The receptor's source is a man aged 25-45 years with type 1 diabetes. This chain uses TRBV6-6 with TRBJ2-7; D ambiguous. As DNA, the CDR3 is TGTGCCAGCAGTTATTCCGGGTCCCCCTACGAGCAGTACTTC. Translating gives CASSYSGSPYEQYF.